The 9 T cell receptor beta chains presented below share a single source sample, sequenced in a study of blood T cell repertoires in COVID-19. Repertoires were generated with immunoSEQ multiplex PCR, while TCRdb's copy carries only in-frame clones and drops some. Found here are just under 300,000 clones, 70% to 90% of them singletons; the top ten hold around 1.4%. The source material was peripheral blood. These receptors all stem from a man in his 70s with acute or convalescent COVID-19.

This clone was seen a single time. The V call is TRBV6-4, the J call TRBJ2-6, with D perhaps TRBD1 (5 bases). Germline values: CDR1 MRHNA, CDR2 SNTAGT. The V end lost 4 bases, the J end lost 0 bases, and 7 bases lay between the germline ends. The CDR3 covers 15 residues. The CDR3 reads CASSADSSGANVLTF. In DNA, the CDR3 is TGTGCCAGCAGTGCTGACAGCTCTGGGGCCAACGTCCTGACTTTC.

This rearrangement joins TRBV9 to TRBJ1-2, with a weak D call TRBD1 (5 bases). Germline V gene data show CDR1 as SGDLS and CDR2 as YYNGEE. This CDR3 has 14 residues. The ends were cut back, 2 bases at V and 6 bases at J, with 14 bases in the middle. CDR3 loop: CASSVKGLGDGYTF. In nucleotides, the CDR3 is TGTGCCAGCAGCGTGAAGGGGTTAGGGGATGGCTACACCTTC. Looking up the rest from reference TRBV9 and TRBJ1-2 gives the full variable domain: DSGVTQTPKHLITATGQRVTLRCSPRSGDLSVYWYQQSLDQGLQFLIQYYNGEERAKGNILERFSAQQFPDLHSELNLSSLELGDSALYFCASSVKGLGDGYTFGSGTRLTVV.

This clone came up a few times. This chain connects TRBV5-1 to TRBJ1-1, with 8 bases identical to TRBD1. V shed 0 bases, J shed 7 bases, and the junction held 5 bases outside the gene matches. The germline V gene encodes CDR1 SGHRS and CDR2 YFSETQ. This CDR3 has 14 amino acids. CDR3 bases: TGCGCCAGCAGCTTGGGCACAGGGGGGAATGAAGCTTTCTTT. Protein: CASSLGTGGNEAFF. Variable domain in full (rest from reference TRBV5-1 and TRBJ1-1): KAGVTQTPRYLIKTRGQQVTLSCSPISGHRSVSWYQQTPGQGLQFLFEYFSETQRNKGNFPGRFSGRQFSNSRSEMNVSTLELGDSALYLCASSLGTGGNEAFFGQGTRLTVV.

The chain uses TRBV29-1 and TRBJ2-5; TRBD2 aligns across 12 bases. Germline loops: CDR1 SQVTM, CDR2 ANQGSEA. The CDR3 contains 15 residues. V trimming: 4 bases; J trimming: 5 bases; junction bases outside the gene matches: 8. CDR3 coding DNA: TGCAGCGTTGCGCTAGCGGGGGGGACGATGGAGACCCAGTACTTC. Its protein is CSVALAGGTMETQYF.

V and J are TRBV6-2 or TRBV6-3 and TRBJ2-7; TRBD2 is a possible D gene (6 bases). Trimming pared 2 bases from V and 0 bases from J, leaving 11 bases between. The germline V gene encodes CDR1 MNHEY and CDR2 SVGEGT. This CDR3 has 15 residues. The DNA for the CDR3 is TGTGCCAGCAGTTACCGGGCGGGGACCTCCTACGAGCAGTACTTC. Its translation is CASSYRAGTSYEQYF.

Details on this clone: Other DNA sequences in this specimen translate into the identical CDR3. The rearrangement uses TRBV5-6 and TRBJ2-5; D is unclear. V lost 4 bases and J 1 base, leaving 2 bases between the germline ends. Germline CDR1 SGHDT, CDR2 YYEEEE. The CDR3 is 11 amino acids. The CDR3 DNA follows: TGTGCCAGCAGCCTCCAAGAGACCCAGTACTTC. Its protein is CASSLQETQYF. Using reference TRBV5-6 and TRBJ2-5 for the parts outside the CDR3, the full variable domain is DAGVTQSPTHLIKTRGQQVTLRCSPKSGHDTVSWYQQALGQGPQFIFQYYEEEERQRGNFPDRFSGHQFPNYSSELNVNALLLGDSALYLCASSLQETQYFGPGTRLLVL.

The gene calls are TRBV7-2 and TRBJ2-1, with 10 bases fitting TRBD2. V trimming: 5 bases; J trimming: 0 bases; junction bases outside the gene matches: 4. The length of the CDR3 is 16 residues. Germline assignment: CDR1 SGHTA and CDR2 FQGNSA. CDR3 coding DNA: TGTGCCAGCAGCCCCGGACTAGCGGCCTCCTACAATGAGCAGTTCTTC. Translated: CASSPGLAASYNEQFF.

This clone was seen a single time. V usage is TRBV7-9 and J usage is TRBJ2-7; 8 bases align to TRBD2. Germline CDR1 reads SEHNR; CDR2 reads FQNEAQ (reference sequence). The CDR3 runs 16 residues. V dropped 1 base and J dropped 0; count of bases not matched to a gene: 5. The CDR3 DNA follows: TGTGCCAGCAGCTTAGGGAGCGGGGGCTCCTCCTACGAGCAGTACTTC. Encoded protein: CASSLGSGGSSYEQYF. Full variable domain (outside the CDR3, taken from reference TRBV7-9 and TRBJ2-7): DTGVSQNPRHKITKRGQNVTFRCDPISEHNRLYWYRQTLGQGPEFLTYFQNEAQLEKSRLLSDRFSAERPKGSFSTLEIQRTEQGDSAMYLCASSLGSGGSSYEQYFGPGTRLTVT.

This chain links TRBV4-3 with TRBJ2-7; 12 positions agree with TRBD2. The CDR3 spans 17 residues. V shed 1 base and J 3 bases; nucleotides not matched to a gene: 7. The germline gives CDR1 LGHNA, CDR2 YSLEER. The CDR3 region is CASSQASGGAQIYEQYF. In DNA form, the CDR3 reads TGCGCCAGCAGCCAAGCTAGCGGGGGGGCCCAAATCTACGAGCAGTACTTC.